Listed below are T cell receptor beta chains from one sample, sequenced in a study of shared clonotypes between healthy human individuals. Profiling relied on immunoSEQ multiplex PCR, and the TCRdb table lists in-frame clones only, not all of them. Of nearly 2 million clones in the sample, about 95% were seen once. Sequencing used naive CD8+ T cells sorted from blood. All receptors derive from a man aged 18 to 29 in good health. The CDR3 runs from the conserved cysteine through the conserved F or W. The D gene is left open where the match is weak. A row's size may be missing; if present it is once, few, many or a size class.

clone_size: NA; j_call: TRBJ1-1; v_call: TRBV5-6; d_call: NA; cdr3_aa: CASSLALAGMGTEAFF; cdr3_nt: TGTGCCAGCAGCTTGGCCTTGGCAGGTATGGGAACTGAAGCTTTCTTT
clone_size: NA; j_call: TRBJ2-1; v_call: TRBV27; d_call: TRBD2; cdr3_aa: CASSFGTSGRGDEQFF; cdr3_nt: TGTGCCAGCAGTTTCGGGACTAGCGGGAGGGGGGATGAGCAGTTCTTC
clone_size: NA; j_call: TRBJ2-2; v_call: TRBV19; d_call: TRBD1; cdr3_aa: CASSTLGQGAAGELFF; cdr3_nt: TGTGCCAGTAGTACCCTAGGACAGGGGGCGGCCGGGGAGCTGTTTTTT
clone_size: NA; j_call: TRBJ2-1; v_call: TRBV11-2; d_call: TRBD2; cdr3_aa: CASSLDWAGGYNEQFF; cdr3_nt: TGTGCCAGCAGCTTAGACTGGGCGGGGGGGTACAATGAGCAGTTCTTC
clone_size: NA; j_call: TRBJ1-2; v_call: TRBV7-9; d_call: TRBD1; cdr3_aa: CASSLGTGPNYGYTF; cdr3_nt: TGTGCCAGCAGCTTAGGGACAGGGCCTAACTATGGCTACACCTTC
clone_size: NA; j_call: TRBJ1-2; v_call: TRBV7-6; d_call: NA; cdr3_aa: CASSKGQGGSNYGYTF; cdr3_nt: TGTGCCAGCAGCAAAGGGCAAGGGGGATCTAACTATGGCTACACCTTC
clone_size: NA; j_call: TRBJ1-6; v_call: TRBV6-5; d_call: NA; cdr3_aa: CASSYGASSNSPLHF; cdr3_nt: TGTGCCAGCAGTTACGGTGCAAGTTCTAATTCACCCCTCCACTTT
clone_size: NA; j_call: TRBJ1-1; v_call: TRBV28; d_call: NA; cdr3_aa: CASSLGTADAFF; cdr3_nt: TGTGCCAGCAGTCTGGGGACGGCGGACGCTTTCTTT
clone_size: NA; j_call: TRBJ2-7; v_call: TRBV11-2; d_call: NA; cdr3_aa: CASSHISLGTYEQYF; cdr3_nt: TGTGCCAGCAGCCATATCTCACTCGGGACTTACGAGCAGTACTTC
clone_size: NA; j_call: TRBJ2-7; v_call: TRBV14; d_call: NA; cdr3_aa: CASSQTGHLTYEQYF; cdr3_nt: TGTGCCAGCAGCCAAACTGGACACCTGACCTACGAGCAGTACTTC
clone_size: NA; j_call: TRBJ2-1; v_call: TRBV5-1; d_call: NA; cdr3_aa: CASSLAGGTYNEQFF; cdr3_nt: TGCGCCAGCAGCTTGGCTGGGGGTACCTACAATGAGCAGTTCTTC
clone_size: NA; j_call: TRBJ2-7; v_call: TRBV4-1; d_call: NA; cdr3_aa: CASSQRGASTYEQYF; cdr3_nt: TGCGCCAGCAGCCAAAGGGGGGCATCTACCTACGAGCAGTACTTC
clone_size: NA; j_call: TRBJ2-1; v_call: TRBV30; d_call: TRBD2; cdr3_aa: CALTSGASSYNEQFF; cdr3_nt: TGTGCCCTGACTAGCGGGGCAAGCTCCTACAATGAGCAGTTCTTC
clone_size: NA; j_call: TRBJ2-3; v_call: TRBV11-2; d_call: NA; cdr3_aa: CASSEHGVSSTDTQYF; cdr3_nt: TGTGCCAGCAGCGAGCACGGAGTCTCTAGCACAGATACGCAGTATTTT
clone_size: NA; j_call: TRBJ2-1; v_call: TRBV6-5; d_call: TRBD2; cdr3_aa: CASRDLAGGGHEQFF; cdr3_nt: TGTGCCAGCAGAGATCTAGCGGGGGGAGGGCATGAGCAGTTCTTC
clone_size: NA; j_call: TRBJ2-1; v_call: TRBV2; d_call: TRBD2; cdr3_aa: CASSEGTSGSLALHNEQFF; cdr3_nt: TGTGCCAGCAGTGAGGGGACTAGCGGGTCTTTAGCCCTCCACAATGAGCAGTTCTTC
clone_size: NA; j_call: TRBJ2-3; v_call: TRBV11-2; d_call: NA; cdr3_aa: CASSLDYGTRTDTQYF; cdr3_nt: TGTGCCAGCAGCTTAGATTATGGGACTCGCACAGATACGCAGTATTTT
clone_size: NA; j_call: TRBJ2-5; v_call: TRBV2; d_call: TRBD2; cdr3_aa: CASRETSGVRETQYF; cdr3_nt: TGTGCCAGCAGAGAGACTAGCGGCGTAAGAGAGACCCAGTACTTC
clone_size: NA; j_call: TRBJ1-1; v_call: TRBV15; d_call: NA; cdr3_aa: CATSRRVNTEAFF; cdr3_nt: TGTGCCACCAGCAGACGGGTGAACACTGAAGCTTTCTTT
clone_size: NA; j_call: TRBJ2-7; v_call: TRBV5-5; d_call: TRBD1; cdr3_aa: CASTGTEDYEQYF; cdr3_nt: TGTGCCAGCACCGGGACAGAGGACTACGAGCAGTACTTC
clone_size: NA; j_call: TRBJ2-3; v_call: TRBV12-5; d_call: NA; cdr3_aa: CASGSGTVYDTQYF; cdr3_nt: TGTGCTAGTGGGTCCGGGACTGTGTACGATACGCAGTATTTT
clone_size: NA; j_call: TRBJ2-1; v_call: TRBV5-4; d_call: NA; cdr3_aa: CASSPLVSYNEQFF; cdr3_nt: TGTGCCAGCAGCCCCTTAGTGTCCTACAATGAGCAGTTCTTC
clone_size: once; j_call: TRBJ2-1; v_call: TRBV5-6; d_call: NA; cdr3_aa: CASSSTSYNEQFF; cdr3_nt: TGTGCCAGCAGCTCGACTAGCTACAATGAGCAGTTCTTC
clone_size: NA; j_call: TRBJ2-2; v_call: TRBV6-6; d_call: NA; cdr3_aa: CASSYVILGELFF; cdr3_nt: TGTGCCAGCAGTTACGTTATCCTGGGGGAGCTGTTTTTT
clone_size: NA; j_call: TRBJ1-1; v_call: TRBV23-1; d_call: NA; cdr3_aa: CASSHLSKSRGMNTEAFF; cdr3_nt: TGCGCCAGCAGTCACCTGAGTAAATCAAGGGGGATGAACACTGAAGCTTTCTTT
clone_size: NA; j_call: TRBJ2-3; v_call: TRBV30; d_call: NA; cdr3_aa: CAWSAIVDTQYF; cdr3_nt: TGTGCCTGGAGTGCAATCGTGGATACGCAGTATTTT
clone_size: NA; j_call: TRBJ2-1; v_call: TRBV28; d_call: NA; cdr3_aa: CASTGISYNEQFF; cdr3_nt: TGTGCCAGCACAGGGATCTCCTACAATGAGCAGTTCTTC
clone_size: NA; j_call: TRBJ1-2; v_call: TRBV6-4; d_call: TRBD1; cdr3_aa: CDHVQGASSGYTF; cdr3_nt: TGCGACCACGTACAGGGGGCGAGTTCTGGCTACACCTTC
clone_size: NA; j_call: TRBJ1-1; v_call: TRBV4-3; d_call: NA; cdr3_aa: CASSQGWNTEAFF; cdr3_nt: TGCGCCAGCAGCCAGGGTTGGAACACTGAAGCTTTCTTT
clone_size: NA; j_call: TRBJ2-7; v_call: TRBV5-6; d_call: NA; cdr3_aa: CASRHWGASYEQYF; cdr3_nt: TGTGCCAGCCGCCACTGGGGCGCCTCCTACGAGCAGTACTTC
clone_size: NA; j_call: TRBJ2-7; v_call: TRBV7-9; d_call: TRBD1; cdr3_aa: CASSGPTGESYEQYF; cdr3_nt: TGTGCCAGCAGCGGACCGACAGGGGAGTCCTACGAGCAGTACTTC
clone_size: NA; j_call: TRBJ2-3; v_call: TRBV28; d_call: NA; cdr3_aa: CASSPLGNTQYF; cdr3_nt: TGTGCCAGCAGTCCTCTTGGGAATACGCAGTATTTT
clone_size: NA; j_call: TRBJ2-5; v_call: TRBV7-9; d_call: NA; cdr3_aa: CASSNRLGETQYF; cdr3_nt: TGTGCCAGCAGCAACCGTCTCGGAGAGACCCAGTACTTC
clone_size: NA; j_call: TRBJ2-1; v_call: TRBV14; d_call: NA; cdr3_aa: CASSQDASPGEQFF; cdr3_nt: TGTGCCAGCAGCCAAGATGCCTCTCCGGGGGAGCAGTTCTTC
clone_size: NA; j_call: TRBJ1-1; v_call: TRBV12-5; d_call: NA; cdr3_aa: CASRGGDGTEAFF; cdr3_nt: TGTGCTAGTCGGGGGGGTGACGGTACTGAAGCTTTCTTT
clone_size: NA; j_call: TRBJ2-7; v_call: TRBV5-1; d_call: TRBD1; cdr3_aa: CASSGGTGTDEQYF; cdr3_nt: TGCGCCAGCAGCGGGGGGACAGGGACCGACGAGCAGTACTTC
clone_size: NA; j_call: TRBJ2-7; v_call: TRBV6-1; d_call: TRBD1; cdr3_aa: CASSEAAPGQGTYEQYF; cdr3_nt: TGTGCCAGCAGTGAAGCGGCGCCGGGACAGGGGACCTACGAGCAGTACTTC
clone_size: NA; j_call: TRBJ1-2; v_call: TRBV7-6; d_call: TRBD1; cdr3_aa: CASSAGTGNGYTF; cdr3_nt: TGTGCCAGCAGTGCCGGGACAGGAAATGGCTACACCTTC
clone_size: NA; j_call: TRBJ2-7; v_call: TRBV5-6; d_call: NA; cdr3_aa: CASSNERHEQYF; cdr3_nt: TGTGCCAGCAGCAACGAGAGACATGAGCAGTACTTC
clone_size: NA; j_call: TRBJ1-1; v_call: TRBV27; d_call: NA; cdr3_aa: CASKNLGLNTEAFF; cdr3_nt: TGTGCCAGCAAAAACCTGGGACTGAACACTGAAGCTTTCTTT
clone_size: NA; j_call: TRBJ1-1; v_call: TRBV27; d_call: NA; cdr3_aa: CASSPMAGATEAFF; cdr3_nt: TGTGCCAGCAGTCCTATGGCGGGGGCGACTGAAGCTTTCTTT
clone_size: once; j_call: TRBJ2-7; v_call: TRBV5-4; d_call: TRBD1; cdr3_aa: CASSLFYMTGEDEQYF; cdr3_nt: TGTGCCAGCAGCTTGTTCTACATGACAGGGGAGGACGAGCAGTACTTC
clone_size: NA; j_call: TRBJ2-3; v_call: TRBV7-9; d_call: TRBD1; cdr3_aa: CASSSPDRATDTQYF; cdr3_nt: TGTGCCAGCAGCTCCCCGGACAGGGCAACAGATACGCAGTATTTT
clone_size: NA; j_call: TRBJ2-2; v_call: TRBV1; d_call: NA; cdr3_aa: CTSSHPGGAELFF; cdr3_nt: TGCACCAGCAGCCACCCGGGGGGCGCGGAGCTGTTTTTT
clone_size: NA; j_call: TRBJ2-7; v_call: TRBV10-1; d_call: TRBD2; cdr3_aa: CASSEAGEGYEQYF; cdr3_nt: TGCGCCAGCAGTGAAGCGGGAGAGGGCTACGAGCAGTACTTC
clone_size: NA; j_call: TRBJ2-3; v_call: TRBV6-5; d_call: NA; cdr3_aa: CASSYGGTGDTQYF; cdr3_nt: TGTGCCAGCAGTTACGGGGGCACGGGGGATACGCAGTATTTT
clone_size: NA; j_call: TRBJ1-5; v_call: TRBV5-8; d_call: NA; cdr3_aa: CASSLRDSNQPQHF; cdr3_nt: TGTGCCAGCAGCTTGAGAGATAGCAATCAGCCCCAGCATTTT
clone_size: NA; j_call: TRBJ1-2; v_call: TRBV10-2; d_call: NA; cdr3_aa: CASSESRSYGYTF; cdr3_nt: TGCGCCAGCAGTGAGAGCCGCTCCTATGGCTACACCTTC
clone_size: NA; j_call: TRBJ1-3; v_call: TRBV7-9; d_call: NA; cdr3_aa: CASSSGGSVSSGNTIYF; cdr3_nt: TGTGCCAGCAGCTCAGGCGGGTCCGTCTCCTCTGGAAACACCATATATTTT
clone_size: NA; j_call: TRBJ2-2; v_call: TRBV6-5; d_call: NA; cdr3_aa: CASSILETGELFF; cdr3_nt: TGTGCCTCCAGCATCCTCGAGACCGGGGAGCTGTTTTTT
clone_size: NA; j_call: TRBJ2-3; v_call: TRBV4-3; d_call: TRBD1; cdr3_aa: CASSQWGTGGSTDTQYF; cdr3_nt: TGCGCCAGCAGCCAGTGGGGGACAGGGGGGAGCACAGATACGCAGTATTTT
clone_size: NA; j_call: TRBJ1-6; v_call: TRBV5-6; d_call: NA; cdr3_aa: CASSFWESPLHF; cdr3_nt: TGTGCCAGCAGCTTCTGGGAATCACCCCTCCACTTT
clone_size: NA; j_call: TRBJ1-5; v_call: TRBV4-2; d_call: NA; cdr3_aa: CASSQAGANQPQHF; cdr3_nt: TGTGCCAGCAGCCAAGCAGGGGCCAATCAGCCCCAGCATTTT
clone_size: NA; j_call: TRBJ2-6; v_call: TRBV5-6; d_call: NA; cdr3_aa: CASSLDPSGANVLTF; cdr3_nt: TGTGCCAGCAGCTTGGATCCCTCTGGGGCCAACGTCCTGACTTTC
clone_size: NA; j_call: TRBJ1-1; v_call: TRBV28; d_call: NA; cdr3_aa: CASSSLQGSEAFF; cdr3_nt: TGTGCCAGCAGTAGCCTACAGGGATCTGAAGCTTTCTTT